This T cell receptor (beta chain) emerged from a study of shared clonotypes between healthy human individuals. This CDR3 spans 13 amino acids. J gave up 5 bases and V 5 bases, and 5 bases lay outside the gene matches. The germline V gene encodes CDR1 SGHAT and CDR2 FQNNGV. Deep was the level used in running the assay. As handled by the study authors: ImmunoSEQ sequences covered only the junction and lacked quality scores; filtering therefore differed. Using immunoSEQ multiplex PCR, the repertoire was profiled, and TCRdb retains in-frame clones only, with some absent. V and J calls and clone size are given by that table; D and trimming were obtained from the DNA. The table has about 560,000 clones, around three quarters seen once.

This rearrangement joins TRBV11-2 to TRBJ1-1; TRBD1 agrees at 7 bases. The source material was PBMCs. The clonotype comes from a woman between 35 and 50 years old in good health. Some clones in this sample may be carry-over from other donors' samples. The CDR3 nucleotides are TGTGCCAGCAGCCGACAGGGAGGGACTGAAGCTTTCTTT. It specifies CASSRQGGTEAFF.